This TCR beta chain comes out of a study of T-cell reconstitution after alpha-beta-depleted transplantation in children. This clonotype was seen at least ten times. Its antigen is not identified. Study-level results: One year after transplant, T-cell counts and diversity came mostly from newly produced T cells. Surviving recipient T cells and thymic progenitors underlay high day-60 TCRbeta diversity in some patients. Where alpha-beta T cells came from about two months after transplant was reportedly several hundred expanded graft clones.

V shed 5 bases and J 4 bases; nucleotides not matched to a gene: 14. The CDR3 spans 18 residues. CDR1 and CDR2 from the germline V gene are SQVTM and ANQGSEA. Unique molecular identifiers were built into the TCRbeta library. TCRdb redid the calling of the PCR reads with MiXCR, one entry per CDR3 protein. Of some 600,000 distinct CDR3 sequences listed, 10% to 15% are singletons. The sequence derives from a male patient aged 10 to 17 who had a stem cell transplant for acute myeloid leukemia, so the T cells may come from the graft donor. The chain is built from TRBV29-1 and TRBJ2-1, with 13 bases that match TRBD2. Sequenced material: PBMCs, mostly from graft donor cells, taken 360 days after TCRalphabeta/CD19-depleted stem cell transplant. CDR3 sequence reads: CSVLTTGLAGVSYNEQFF. In nucleotides, the CDR3 is TGCAGCGTTTTAACGACAGGACTAGCGGGAGTATCGTACAATGAGCAGTTCTTC.